This note documents a single T cell receptor beta chain sequence. Source study methods: By means of reference gene primer amplification, nucleated cell counts were estimated. Using immunoSEQ multiplex PCR, the repertoire was profiled, and TCRdb retains in-frame clones only, with some absent. Clonal size and the V and J genes are those of that table, whereas D and trimming came from the DNA. The table lists approximately 93,000 clones, around nine tenths of them singletons. This sample was taken from a study of blood T cell repertoires in COVID-19. For the study at large: Nucleic acid was either cDNA or gDNA, and it came from T cells, B-cell-depleted T cells, or PBMCs.

The V and J ends lost 0 bases and 0 bases, in that order; junction bases with no gene match: 2. The CDR3 runs to 16 residues. CDR1 SGHRS and CDR2 YFSETQ come from the germline V gene. The chain is built from TRBV5-1 and TRBJ1-1; 10 bases align to TRBD1. This sequence was found in a man aged 50-59 years with COVID-19, enrolled during active disease. The sequencing input was peripheral blood. CDR3 protein: CASSLEGQGLNTEAFF. The DNA of the CDR3 is TGCGCCAGCAGCTTGGAGGGACAGGGGTTGAACACTGAAGCTTTCTTT.